The clone carrying this T cell receptor (beta chain) has a count of ten or more. What it binds is not known. Individual cDNA molecules were tagged with unique molecular identifiers, the study reported. TCRdb redid the calling of the 5' RACE reads with MiXCR, one entry per CDR3 protein. This table has roughly 46,000 distinct CDR3 sequences, approximately 7.1% appearing once. This entry comes from a study of early T cells in non-severe SARS-CoV-2 infection. Study background: Sequenced material consisted of bulk RNA (from unsorted whole blood), and chains were unpaired. Findings and caveats of the study: Matches to VDJdb favored anti-spike CD8 responses and missed private and CD4 specificities.

The germline V gene encodes CDR1 LGHDT and CDR2 YNNKEL (reference sequence). This CDR3 spans 16 amino acids. With V trimmed by 5 bases and J by 4 bases, 13 bases remained unmatched. The chain links TRBV3-1 to TRBJ1-2; 7 bases are a match to TRBD1. Sequences were obtained from whole blood. The receptor comes from an adult who was a healthcare worker with PCR-confirmed SARS-CoV-2 infection or an uninfected control (not recorded which). As DNA, the CDR3 is TGTGCCAGCAGCTCCGGGCTAGGGGGCGAGGGCTATGGCTACACCTTC. Translation gives CASSSGLGGEGYGYTF.